Described below is a single T cell receptor beta chain sequence and its context. Its matching antigen is unknown. Assay used: immunoSEQ multiplex PCR; TCRdb lists only in-frame clones, some missing. Among 150,000 to 200,000 clones listed, just over 90% were seen once. This entry belongs to a study of T cell responses to AZD1222 COVID-19 vaccine. Study in general: Some second doses came at about 4 weeks and others at about 12 weeks; these were pooled. Notes on the study in general: Close to half of all spike-specific TCRs reportedly target regions of the variants that are unmutated. Dominant at 160-218 and 743-854, vaccine-associated CD4 TCRs also spanned spike. Repertoire sampling occurred only after the peak T cell response.

Germline V lookup: CDR1 SGHAT, CDR2 FQNNGV. Germline trimming cut 1 base from V and 3 bases from J; bases unmatched to any gene: 3. This CDR3 has 15 residues. V and J are TRBV11-2 and TRBJ1-1; 9 nucleotides agree with TRBD1. This TCR was sampled from an adult in good health. The sequencing used peripheral blood, collected on day 0 of AZD1222 vaccination. The CDR3 here is CASSLAYRGHTEAFF. For the CDR3, the DNA is TGTGCCAGCAGCTTAGCCTACAGGGGGCACACTGAAGCTTTCTTT.